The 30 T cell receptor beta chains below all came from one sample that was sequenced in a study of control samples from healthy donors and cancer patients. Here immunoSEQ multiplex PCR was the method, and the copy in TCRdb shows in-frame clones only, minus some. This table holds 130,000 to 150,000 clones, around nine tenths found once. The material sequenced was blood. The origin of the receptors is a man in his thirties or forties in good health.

CDR3 loop: CASSTDRGIDTGELFF. The CDR3 nucleotides are TGTGCCAGTAGTACGGACAGGGGAATTGACACCGGGGAGCTGTTTTTT. The chain has TRBV19 and TRBJ2-2; 9 nucleotides match TRBD1. Germline trimming cut 4 bases from V and 3 bases from J; bases unmatched to any gene: 6. This CDR3 comprises 16 residues. CDR1 and CDR2 from the germline V gene are LNHDA and SQIVND (reference sequence).

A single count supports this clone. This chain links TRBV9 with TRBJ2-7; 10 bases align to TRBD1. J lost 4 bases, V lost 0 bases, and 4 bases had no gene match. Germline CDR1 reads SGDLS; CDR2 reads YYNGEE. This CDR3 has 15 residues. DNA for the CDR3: TGTGCCAGCAGCGTAGGGGTGGGACAGGGGTACGAGCAGTACTTC. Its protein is CASSVGVGQGYEQYF.

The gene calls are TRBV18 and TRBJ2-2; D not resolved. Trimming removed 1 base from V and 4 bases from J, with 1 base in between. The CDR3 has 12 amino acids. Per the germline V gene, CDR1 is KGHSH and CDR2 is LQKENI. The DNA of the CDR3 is TGTGCCAGCTCACCACTCACCGGGGAGCTGTTTTTT. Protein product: CASSPLTGELFF.

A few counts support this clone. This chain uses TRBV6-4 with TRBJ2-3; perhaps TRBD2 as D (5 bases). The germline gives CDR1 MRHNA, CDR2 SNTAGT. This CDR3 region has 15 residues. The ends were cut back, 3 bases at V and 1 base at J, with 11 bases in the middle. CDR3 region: CASSEVGDGTDTQYF. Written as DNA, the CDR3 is TGTGCCAGCAGTGAAGTCGGGGATGGCACAGATACGCAGTATTTT.

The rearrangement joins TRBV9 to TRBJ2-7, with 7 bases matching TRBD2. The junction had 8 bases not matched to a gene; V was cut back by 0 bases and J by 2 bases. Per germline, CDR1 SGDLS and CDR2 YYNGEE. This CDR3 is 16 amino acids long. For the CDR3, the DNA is TGTGCCAGCAGCGTAGACCCGGGACTACCTCCCTACGAGCAGTACTTC. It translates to CASSVDPGLPPYEQYF. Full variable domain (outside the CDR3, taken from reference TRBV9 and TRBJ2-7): DSGVTQTPKHLITATGQRVTLRCSPRSGDLSVYWYQQSLDQGLQFLIQYYNGEERAKGNILERFSAQQFPDLHSELNLSSLELGDSALYFCASSVDPGLPPYEQYFGPGTRLTVT.

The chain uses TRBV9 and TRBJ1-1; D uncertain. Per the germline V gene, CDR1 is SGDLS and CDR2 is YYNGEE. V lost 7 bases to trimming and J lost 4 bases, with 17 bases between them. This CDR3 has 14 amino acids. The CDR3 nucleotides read TGTGCCAGCTCTCCTGCAGGTTCGGGCACTGAAGCTTTCTTT. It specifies CASSPAGSGTEAFF.

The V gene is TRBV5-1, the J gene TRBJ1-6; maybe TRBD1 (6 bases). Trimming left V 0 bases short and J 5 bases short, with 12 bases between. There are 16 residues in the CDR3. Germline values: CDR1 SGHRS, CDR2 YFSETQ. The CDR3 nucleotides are TGCGCCAGCAGCTTGGGTCCCGGACAGAATAATTCACCCCTCCACTTT. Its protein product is CASSLGPGQNNSPLHF.

As DNA, the CDR3 is TGCGCCAGCAGCCTAGGGGGGACAGAGATTGAAGCTTTCTTT. It yields the protein CASSLGGTEIEAFF. The rearrangement links TRBV4-1 to TRBJ1-1; 7 nucleotides agree with TRBD1. The CDR3 extends over 14 amino acids. Losses at the gene ends were 4 bases for V and 7 bases for J; bases not matched to a gene: 9. Germline CDR1 is MGHRA and CDR2 is YSYEKL.

The CDR3 is CASSLRAGGVEAFF. Here the CDR3 DNA reads TGTGCCAGCAGCTTAAGGGCCGGAGGCGTAGAAGCTTTCTTT. The chain links TRBV7-3 to TRBJ1-1, with no clear D. Germline CDR1 is SGHTA and CDR2 is FQGTGA. V shed 1 base and J shed 8 bases, with 14 bases lying between them. The CDR3 contains 14 residues.

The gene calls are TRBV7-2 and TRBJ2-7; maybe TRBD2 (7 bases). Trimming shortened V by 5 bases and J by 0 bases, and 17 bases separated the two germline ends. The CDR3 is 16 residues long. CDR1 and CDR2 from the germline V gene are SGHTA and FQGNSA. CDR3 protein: CASSPGGGSSSYEQYF. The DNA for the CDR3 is TGTGCCAGCAGCCCGGGGGGCGGGAGCAGCTCCTACGAGCAGTACTTC.

CDR3 residues: CASSRGGIEAFF. Here the CDR3 DNA reads TGCGCCAGCAGCCGGGGGGGTATAGAAGCTTTCTTT. This rearrangement joins TRBV4-3 to TRBJ1-1, with D possibly matching TRBD1 (5 bases). The CDR3 is 12 amino acids. Germline lookup yields CDR1 LGHNA and CDR2 YSLEER. Trimming removed 4 bases from V and 8 bases from J, with 11 bases in between.

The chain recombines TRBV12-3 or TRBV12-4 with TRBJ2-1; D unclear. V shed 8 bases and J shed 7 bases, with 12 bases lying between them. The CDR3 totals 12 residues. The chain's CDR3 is CASCKSDNEQFF. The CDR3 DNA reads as TGTGCCAGCTGCAAATCGGATAATGAGCAGTTCTTC.

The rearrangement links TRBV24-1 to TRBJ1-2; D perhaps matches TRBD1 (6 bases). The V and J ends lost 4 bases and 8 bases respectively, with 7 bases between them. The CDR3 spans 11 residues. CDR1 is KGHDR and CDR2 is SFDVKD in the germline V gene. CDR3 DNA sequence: TGTGCCACCAGTGAGGGACAAGGCTACACCTTC. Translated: CATSEGQGYTF.

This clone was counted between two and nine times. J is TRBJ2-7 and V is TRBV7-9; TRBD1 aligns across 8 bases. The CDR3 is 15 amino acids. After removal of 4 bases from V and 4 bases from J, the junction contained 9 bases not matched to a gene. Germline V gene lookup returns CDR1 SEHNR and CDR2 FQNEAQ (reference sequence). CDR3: CASSSPGTGDYEQYF. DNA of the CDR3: TGTGCCAGCAGCTCCCCCGGGACAGGTGATTACGAGCAGTACTTC.

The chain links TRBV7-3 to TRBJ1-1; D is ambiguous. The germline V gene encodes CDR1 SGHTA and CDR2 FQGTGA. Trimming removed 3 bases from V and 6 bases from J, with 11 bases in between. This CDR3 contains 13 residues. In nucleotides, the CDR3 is TGTGCCAGCAGCTTCCTGGTTGGTTCTGAAGCTTTCTTT. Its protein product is CASSFLVGSEAFF.

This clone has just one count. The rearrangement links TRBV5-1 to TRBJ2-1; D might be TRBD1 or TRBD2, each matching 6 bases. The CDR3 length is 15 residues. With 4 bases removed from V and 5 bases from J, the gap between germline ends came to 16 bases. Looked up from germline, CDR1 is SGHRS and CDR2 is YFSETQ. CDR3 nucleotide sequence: TGCGCCAGCAGCCCGACTAGGGGGTTGAACAATGAGCAGTTCTTC. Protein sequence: CASSPTRGLNNEQFF.

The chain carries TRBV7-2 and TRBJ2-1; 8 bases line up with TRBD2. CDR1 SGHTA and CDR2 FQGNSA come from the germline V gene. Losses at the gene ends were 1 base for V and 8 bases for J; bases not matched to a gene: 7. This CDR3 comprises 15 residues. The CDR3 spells CASSLVGLDSDEQFF. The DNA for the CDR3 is TGTGCCAGCAGCTTAGTGGGACTAGATTCCGATGAGCAGTTCTTC.

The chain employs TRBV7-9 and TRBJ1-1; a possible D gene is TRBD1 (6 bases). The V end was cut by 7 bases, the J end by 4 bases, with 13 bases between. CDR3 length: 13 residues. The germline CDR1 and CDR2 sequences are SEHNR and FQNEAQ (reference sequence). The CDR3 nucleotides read TGTGCCAGCAAGTGGGGGCCGGGCACTGAAGCTTTCTTT. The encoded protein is CASKWGPGTEAFF.

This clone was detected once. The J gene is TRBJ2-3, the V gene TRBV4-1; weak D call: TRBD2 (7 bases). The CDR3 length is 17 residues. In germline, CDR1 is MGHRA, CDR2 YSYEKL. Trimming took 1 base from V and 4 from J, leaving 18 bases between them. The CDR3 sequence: CASSQGGGGDLSDTQYF. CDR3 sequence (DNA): TGCGCCAGCAGCCAAGGAGGAGGGGGGGATCTCTCAGATACGCAGTATTTT.

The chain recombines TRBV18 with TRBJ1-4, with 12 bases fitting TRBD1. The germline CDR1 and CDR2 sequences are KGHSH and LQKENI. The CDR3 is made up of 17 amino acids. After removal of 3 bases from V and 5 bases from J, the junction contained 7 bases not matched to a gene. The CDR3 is CASSPPAGTGGNEKLFF. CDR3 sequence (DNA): TGTGCCAGCTCACCCCCAGCCGGGACAGGGGGCAATGAAAAACTGTTTTTT.

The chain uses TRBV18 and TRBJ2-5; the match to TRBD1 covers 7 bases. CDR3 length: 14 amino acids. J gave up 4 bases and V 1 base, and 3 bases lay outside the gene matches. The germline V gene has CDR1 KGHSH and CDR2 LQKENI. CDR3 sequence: CASSPRQGVETQYF. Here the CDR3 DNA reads TGTGCCAGCTCACCACGGCAGGGGGTAGAGACCCAGTACTTC.

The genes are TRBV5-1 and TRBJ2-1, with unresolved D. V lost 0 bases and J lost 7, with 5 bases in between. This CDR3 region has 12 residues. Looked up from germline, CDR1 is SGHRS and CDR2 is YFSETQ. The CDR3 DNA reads TGCGCCAGCAGCTTGGGCCTGAATGAGCAGTTCTTC. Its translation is CASSLGLNEQFF.

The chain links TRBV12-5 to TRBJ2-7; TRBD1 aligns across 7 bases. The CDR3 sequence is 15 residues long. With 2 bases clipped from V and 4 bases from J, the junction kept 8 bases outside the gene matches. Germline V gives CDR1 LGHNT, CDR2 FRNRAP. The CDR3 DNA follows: TGTGCTAGTGGTTTGTTTCCGGGACAGCCTTACGAGCAGTACTTC. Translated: CASGLFPGQPYEQYF.

CDR3: CASSPLAYNEQFF. As DNA, the CDR3 is TGTGCCAGCAGCCCCTTAGCCTACAATGAGCAGTTCTTC. The chain carries TRBV7-3 and TRBJ2-1; D gene unclear. Per germline, CDR1 SGHTA and CDR2 FQGTGA. Between the trimmed V and J ends, which lost 5 bases and 2 bases, there was a span of 7 bases. The CDR3 has 13 residues.

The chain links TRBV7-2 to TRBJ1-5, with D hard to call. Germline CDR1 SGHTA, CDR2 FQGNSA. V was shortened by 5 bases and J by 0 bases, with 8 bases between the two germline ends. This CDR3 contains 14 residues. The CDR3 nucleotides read TGTGCCAGCAGCCTCTACTATAGCAATCAGCCCCAGCATTTT. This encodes CASSLYYSNQPQHF.

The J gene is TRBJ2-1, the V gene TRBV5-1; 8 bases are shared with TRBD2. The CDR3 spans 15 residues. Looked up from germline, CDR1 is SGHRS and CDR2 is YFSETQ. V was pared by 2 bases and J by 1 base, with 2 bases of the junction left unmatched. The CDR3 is CASSLAGESYNEQFF. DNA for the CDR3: TGCGCCAGCAGCTTAGCGGGAGAATCCTACAATGAGCAGTTCTTC.

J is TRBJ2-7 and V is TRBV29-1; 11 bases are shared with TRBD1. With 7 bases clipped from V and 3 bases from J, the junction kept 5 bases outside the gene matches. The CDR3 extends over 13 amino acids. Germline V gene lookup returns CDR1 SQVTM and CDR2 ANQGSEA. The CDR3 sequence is CSAGTGGNYEQYF. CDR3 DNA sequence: TGCAGCGCCGGGACAGGGGGTAACTACGAGCAGTACTTC.

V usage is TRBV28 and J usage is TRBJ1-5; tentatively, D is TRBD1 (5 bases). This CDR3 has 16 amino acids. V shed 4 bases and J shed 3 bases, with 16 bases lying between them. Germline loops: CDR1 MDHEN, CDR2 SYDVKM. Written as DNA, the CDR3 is TGTGCCAGCAGTTCTCGGGACCAAGCTGACAATCAGCCCCAGCATTTT. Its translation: CASSSRDQADNQPQHF.

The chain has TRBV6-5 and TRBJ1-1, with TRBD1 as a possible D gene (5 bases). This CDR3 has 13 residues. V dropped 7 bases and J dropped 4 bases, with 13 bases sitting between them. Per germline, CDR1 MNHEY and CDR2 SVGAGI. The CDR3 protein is CASTLAGTTEAFF. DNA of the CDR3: TGTGCCAGCACCCTCGCGGGGACCACTGAAGCTTTCTTT.

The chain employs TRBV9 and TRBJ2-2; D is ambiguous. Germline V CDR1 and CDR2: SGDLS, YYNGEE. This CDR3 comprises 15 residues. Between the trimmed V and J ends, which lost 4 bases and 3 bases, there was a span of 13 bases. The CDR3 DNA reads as TGTGCCAGCAGCTTCGGCCTCTATGACACCGGGGAGCTGTTTTTT. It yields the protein CASSFGLYDTGELFF.